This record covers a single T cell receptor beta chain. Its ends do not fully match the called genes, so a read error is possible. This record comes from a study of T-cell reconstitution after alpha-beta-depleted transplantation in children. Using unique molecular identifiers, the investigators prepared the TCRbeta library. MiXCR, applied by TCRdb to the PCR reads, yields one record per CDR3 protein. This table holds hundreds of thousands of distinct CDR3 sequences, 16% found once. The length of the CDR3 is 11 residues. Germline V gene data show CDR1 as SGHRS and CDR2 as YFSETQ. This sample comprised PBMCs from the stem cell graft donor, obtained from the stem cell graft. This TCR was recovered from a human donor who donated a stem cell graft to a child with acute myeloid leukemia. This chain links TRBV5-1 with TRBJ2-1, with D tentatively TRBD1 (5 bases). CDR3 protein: CASTDRNEQLF. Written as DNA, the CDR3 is TGCGCCAGCACCGACAGAAATGAGCAGCTCTTC.